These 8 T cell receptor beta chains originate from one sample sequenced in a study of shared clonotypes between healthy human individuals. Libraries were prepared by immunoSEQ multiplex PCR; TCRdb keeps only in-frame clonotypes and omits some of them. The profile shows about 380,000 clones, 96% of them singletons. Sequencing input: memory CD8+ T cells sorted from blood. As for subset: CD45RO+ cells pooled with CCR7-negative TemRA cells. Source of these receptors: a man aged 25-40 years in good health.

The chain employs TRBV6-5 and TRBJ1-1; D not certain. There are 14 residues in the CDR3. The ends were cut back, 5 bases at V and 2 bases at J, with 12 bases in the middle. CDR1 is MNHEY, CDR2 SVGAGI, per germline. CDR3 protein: CASSPIAGNTEAFF. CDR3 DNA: TGTGCCAGCAGTCCGATAGCCGGAAACACTGAAGCTTTCTTT.

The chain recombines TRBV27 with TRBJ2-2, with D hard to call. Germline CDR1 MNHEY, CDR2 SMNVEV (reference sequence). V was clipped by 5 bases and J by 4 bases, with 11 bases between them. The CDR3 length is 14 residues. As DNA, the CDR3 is TGTGCCAGCAGTCCGGGCGTTTCCACCGGGGAGCTGTTTTTT. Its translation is CASSPGVSTGELFF.

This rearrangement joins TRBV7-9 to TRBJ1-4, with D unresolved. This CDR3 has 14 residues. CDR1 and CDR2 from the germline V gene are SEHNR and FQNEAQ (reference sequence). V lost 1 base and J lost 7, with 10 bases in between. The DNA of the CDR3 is TGTGCCAGCAGCTTAGATAATCGCAGTGAAAAACTGTTTTTT. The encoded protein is CASSLDNRSEKLFF.

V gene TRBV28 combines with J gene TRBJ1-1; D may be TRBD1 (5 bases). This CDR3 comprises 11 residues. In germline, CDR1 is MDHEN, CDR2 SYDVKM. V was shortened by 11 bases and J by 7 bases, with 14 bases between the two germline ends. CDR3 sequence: CASQGRYEAFF. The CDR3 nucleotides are TGTGCCTCTCAGGGAAGGTATGAAGCTTTCTTT.

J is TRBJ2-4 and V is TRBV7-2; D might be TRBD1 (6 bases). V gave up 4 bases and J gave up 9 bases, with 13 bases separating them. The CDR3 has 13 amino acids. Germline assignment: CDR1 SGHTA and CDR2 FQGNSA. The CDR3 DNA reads TGTGCCAGCAGCTCCACCAGGGGCGGCATTCAGTACTTC. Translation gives CASSSTRGGIQYF.

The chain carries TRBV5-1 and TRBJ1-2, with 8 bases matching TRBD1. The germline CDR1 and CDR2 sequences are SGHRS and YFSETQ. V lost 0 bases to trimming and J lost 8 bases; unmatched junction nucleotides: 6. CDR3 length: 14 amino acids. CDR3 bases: TGCGCCAGCAGCTTGGGAAGACAGGGGACGGGCTACACCTTC. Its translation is CASSLGRQGTGYTF.

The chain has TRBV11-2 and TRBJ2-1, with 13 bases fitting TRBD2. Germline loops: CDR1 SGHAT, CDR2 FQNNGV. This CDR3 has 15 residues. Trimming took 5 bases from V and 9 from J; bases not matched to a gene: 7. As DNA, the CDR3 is TGTGCCAGCAGCGCCGGACTAGCGGGAGTTTTTGAGCAGTTCTTC. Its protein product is CASSAGLAGVFEQFF.

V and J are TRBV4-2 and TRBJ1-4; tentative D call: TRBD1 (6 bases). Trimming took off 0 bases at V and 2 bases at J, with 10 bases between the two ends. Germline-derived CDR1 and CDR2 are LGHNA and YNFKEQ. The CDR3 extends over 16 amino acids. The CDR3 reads CASSQDPTGTNEKLFF. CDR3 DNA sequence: TGTGCCAGCAGCCAAGACCCTACAGGGACTAATGAAAAACTGTTTTTT.